Shown below are 24 T cell receptor beta chains from a single sample sequenced in a study of blood T cells in healthy people across ages. Next came a second PCR, run for 7 to 11 cycles, which used a sample-barcoded 5' primer along with a J-beta primer mix. TCRdb re-analysed the 5' RACE reads in MiXCR, keeping a single row per CDR3 protein. The sample lists about 1.8 million distinct CDR3 sequences, just under 50% occurring once. Sequenced: blood. All receptors come from a woman between 40 and 55 years old in good health.

This clonotype was found many times. The gene calls are TRBV6-2 or TRBV6-3 and TRBJ1-2; D not resolved. This CDR3 spans 10 amino acids. V shed 6 bases and J shed 6 bases, with 5 bases lying between them. Germline lookup yields CDR1 MNHEY and CDR2 SVGEGT. CDR3 amino acids: CASRDNGYTF. As DNA, the CDR3 is TGTGCCAGCAGGGATAATGGCTACACCTTC.

This clonotype is a singleton in its sample. The gene calls are TRBV28 and TRBJ2-7; TRBD1 is a possible D gene (6 bases). There are 12 residues in the CDR3. CDR1 and CDR2 (germline): MDHEN, SYDVKM. The CDR3 here is CASGHQPNEQYF. CDR3 sequence (DNA): TGTGCGTCGGGACACCAACCCAACGAGCAGTACTTC. The whole variable domain, filled in from reference TRBV28 and TRBJ2-7, reads DVKVTQSSRYLVKRTGEKVFLECVQDMDHENMFWYRQDPGLGLRLIYFSYDVKMKEKGDIPEGYSVSREKKERFSLILESASTNQTSMYLCASGHQPNEQYFGPGTRLTVT.

V gene TRBV6-6 combines with J gene TRBJ1-5; tentative D call: TRBD1 (5 bases). Germline-derived CDR1 and CDR2 are MNHNY and SVGAGI (reference sequence). Between the trimmed V and J ends, which lost 7 bases and 6 bases, there was a span of 7 bases. The CDR3 runs 11 residues. The CDR3: CASMRGQPQHF. In nucleotides, the CDR3 is TGTGCCAGCATGAGGGGTCAGCCCCAGCATTTT.

This clonotype has only a few counts. This chain's CDR3 is CASSFRTGSAYEQYF. The CDR3 nucleotides are TGTGCCAGCAGTTTTAGAACAGGGTCAGCCTACGAGCAGTACTTC. This chain connects TRBV27 to TRBJ2-7; maybe TRBD1 (6 bases). V lost 3 bases to trimming and J lost 2 bases, with 14 bases between them. The germline V gene has CDR1 MNHEY and CDR2 SMNVEV (reference sequence). This CDR3 contains 15 residues.

V gene TRBV20-1 combines with J gene TRBJ2-3; 7 bases match TRBD2. CDR1 and CDR2 from the germline V gene are DFQATT and SNEGSKA (reference sequence). V was pared by 3 bases and J by 5 bases, with 5 bases of the junction left unmatched. The CDR3 spans 13 residues. CDR3 DNA sequence: TGCAGTGCTAGCGCCGGGGGGAAAGATACGCAGTATTTT. It yields the protein CSASAGGKDTQYF.

The chain has TRBV9 and TRBJ2-5, with D possibly TRBD2 on 6 matching bases. The CDR3 spans 17 residues. Germline values: CDR1 SGDLS, CDR2 YYNGEE. Trimming removed 4 bases at V and 2 bases at J, with 21 bases between. CDR3: CASSPRSAGGLQETQYF. Here the CDR3 DNA reads TGTGCCAGCAGCCCACGTTCAGCCGGGGGATTACAAGAGACCCAGTACTTC.

The chain carries TRBV12-3 or TRBV12-4 and TRBJ2-1; D is uncertain. Trimming took 7 bases from V and 4 from J, leaving 11 bases between them. The CDR3 is made up of 13 amino acids. The CDR3 DNA follows: TGTGCCAGCACCGCCACAAGGTACAATGAGCAGTTCTTC. This encodes CASTATRYNEQFF.

This clonotype appeared many times. V gene TRBV9 combines with J gene TRBJ2-3; D remains unclear. This CDR3 comprises 13 residues. V was clipped by 1 base and J by 3 bases, with 6 bases between them. Germline V gene sequence: CDR1 SGDLS, CDR2 YYNGEE. The CDR3 here is CASSVRPTDTQYF. Written as DNA, the CDR3 is TGTGCCAGCAGCGTACGACCGACAGATACGCAGTATTTT.

The chain uses TRBV12-3 or TRBV12-4 and TRBJ2-3; 9 nucleotides line up with TRBD2. V dropped 3 bases and J dropped 4; count of bases not matched to a gene: 8. The CDR3 is 16 residues long. CDR3: CASSFGAGGVADTQYF. The CDR3 region has the DNA TGTGCCAGCAGTTTCGGCGCGGGGGGGGTCGCAGATACGCAGTATTTT.

As for this clonotype: The junction departs from the called germline gene at one end, perhaps through a read error. The rearrangement uses TRBV11-1 and TRBJ2-7; TRBD2 might be the D (5 bases). CDR3 length: 13 residues. In germline, CDR1 is SGHAT, CDR2 FQDESV (reference sequence). The DNA for the CDR3 is TGTGCCAGCAGCCTAGCTCGGGGAGTGGCCCAGTACTTC. Translation: CASSLARGVAQYF.

The table lists this clonotype with a few counts. The chain recombines TRBV28 with TRBJ2-6, with unresolved D. V dropped 1 base and J dropped 2 bases, with 9 bases sitting between them. Germline CDR1 MDHEN, CDR2 SYDVKM. The CDR3 loop spans 16 amino acids. The CDR3 loop reads CASSLFVPAGANVLTF. CDR3 coding DNA: TGTGCCAGCAGTTTATTCGTGCCGGCTGGGGCCAACGTCCTGACTTTC. The full variable domain, with the rest looked up from reference TRBV28 and TRBJ2-6, is DVKVTQSSRYLVKRTGEKVFLECVQDMDHENMFWYRQDPGLGLRLIYFSYDVKMKEKGDIPEGYSVSREKKERFSLILESASTNQTSMYLCASSLFVPAGANVLTFGAGSRLTVL.

The J gene is TRBJ1-1, the V gene TRBV6-5; D not certain. Germline lookup yields CDR1 MNHEY and CDR2 SVGAGI. The V end lost 6 bases, the J end lost 4 bases, and 9 bases lay between the germline ends. The CDR3 covers 12 residues. The CDR3 spells CASRRLGTEAFF. DNA for the CDR3: TGTGCCAGCAGGCGACTTGGCACTGAAGCTTTCTTT.

This clonotype was seen only a few times. This sequence joins TRBV20-1 and TRBJ2-7; 10 bases match TRBD2. Losses at the gene ends were 3 bases for V and 7 bases for J; bases not matched to a gene: 12. CDR3 length equals 15 residues. Looked up from germline, CDR1 is DFQATT and CDR2 is SNEGSKA (reference sequence). DNA of the CDR3: TGCAGTGCTAGTGTTCCTAGCGGGGGATACAATGAGCAGTACTTC. Amino acids: CSASVPSGGYNEQYF.

J is TRBJ2-7 and V is TRBV27; 8 nucleotides agree with TRBD2. Germline V gene lookup returns CDR1 MNHEY and CDR2 SMNVEV (reference sequence). The CDR3 is 17 residues long. V was clipped by 2 bases and J by 2 bases; unmatched bases: 11. The DNA for the CDR3 is TGTGCCAGCAGTTTAACCCCGGCCGGGGGGGCTACCTACGAGCAGTACTTC. Translation gives CASSLTPAGGATYEQYF.

CDR3 coding DNA: TGTGCCAGCATCGGCACAGTTTACGAGCAGTACTTC. This encodes CASIGTVYEQYF. The chain uses TRBV28 and TRBJ2-7; D gene unclear. Trimming pared 7 bases from V and 4 bases from J, leaving 11 bases between. The CDR3 totals 12 residues. CDR1 and CDR2 (germline): MDHEN, SYDVKM.

This clonotype was picked up many times. The chain joins TRBV6-4 to TRBJ2-1; perhaps TRBD2 as D (5 bases). Germline-derived CDR1 and CDR2 are MRHNA and SNTAGT. CDR3 length: 15 amino acids. V gave up 3 bases and J gave up 3 bases, with 12 bases separating them. CDR3 in DNA: TGTGCCAGCAGTGAGGGTGAGGGTAGCTACAATGAGCAGTTCTTC. It yields the protein CASSEGEGSYNEQFF.

The sample holds a few counts of this clonotype. The chain recombines TRBV29-1 with TRBJ1-2, with D possibly matching TRBD1 (6 bases). The CDR3 runs 13 residues. Germline CDR1 reads SQVTM; CDR2 reads ANQGSEA. V dropped 7 bases and J dropped 6 bases, with 18 bases sitting between them. Here the CDR3 reads CSGHTLQGDGYTF. The CDR3 region has the DNA TGCAGCGGCCACACCCTACAGGGTGATGGCTACACCTTC. Based on the CDR3 plus reference TRBV29-1 and TRBJ1-2, the full variable domain is SAVISQKPSRDICQRGTSLTIQCQVDSQVTMMFWYRQQPGQSLTLIATANQGSEATYESGFVIDKFPISRPNLTFSTLTVSNMSPEDSSIYLCSGHTLQGDGYTFGSGTRLTVV.

In this sample, this clonotype turned up a few times. The chain is built from TRBV7-2 and TRBJ2-5; D call uncertain. V was trimmed by 3 bases and J by 5 bases, leaving 16 bases between them. CDR1 and CDR2 (germline): SGHTA, FQGNSA. CDR3 length: 15 amino acids. The CDR3 reads CASSLVGAVVETQYF. Here the CDR3 DNA reads TGTGCCAGCAGCTTGGTTGGTGCCGTGGTGGAGACCCAGTACTTC.

The chain couples TRBV2 to TRBJ2-5; 9 bases are shared with TRBD2. From germline, CDR1 is SNHLY and CDR2 FYNNEI. The CDR3 runs 16 residues. Unmatched junction bases numbered 12, after V lost 5 bases and J lost 5 bases. CDR3 DNA sequence: TGTGCCAGCAGTCTTGCCGGGACTAGCATTTTGGAGACCCAGTACTTC. The encoded protein is CASSLAGTSILETQYF.

The CDR3 DNA reads as TGTGCCAGCAGCTTGGGACTAGGGGTTACAGATACGCAGTATTTT. This encodes CASSLGLGVTDTQYF. The rearrangement uses TRBV7-2 and TRBJ2-3; 8 nucleotides line up with TRBD2. The germline gives CDR1 SGHTA, CDR2 FQGNSA. The V gene end was trimmed by 3 bases and the J gene end by 3 bases; junction bases not matched to a gene: 5. The CDR3 runs to 15 residues.

CDR3 sequence reads: CASSQEGRETDHTF. The CDR3 nucleotides are TGCGCCAGCAGCCAAGAGGGAAGGGAGACGGATCACACCTTC. This sequence joins TRBV4-3 and TRBJ1-2, with D uncertain. This CDR3 has 14 residues. Trimming cost V 0 bases and J 12 bases, with 17 bases left between them. Germline lookup yields CDR1 LGHNA and CDR2 YSLEER.

This clonotype appeared once. This chain joins TRBV27 and TRBJ2-5, with a possible D match to TRBD2 (5 bases). The CDR3 extends over 15 amino acids. Deletions cut 5 bases from V and 2 bases from J, with 15 bases between. CDR1 is MNHEY and CDR2 is SMNVEV in the germline V gene (reference sequence). CDR3 protein: CASSRGSYVQETQYF. CDR3 in DNA: TGTGCCAGCAGTCGAGGGTCGTACGTTCAAGAGACCCAGTACTTC.

The chain is built from TRBV20-1 and TRBJ2-5, with D perhaps TRBD2 (5 bases). V was trimmed by 1 base and J by 2 bases, leaving 11 bases between them. From germline, CDR1 is DFQATT and CDR2 SNEGSKA (reference sequence). There are 14 residues in the CDR3. The CDR3 is CSARVGSGQETQYF. The DNA of the CDR3 is TGCAGTGCTAGAGTCGGATCGGGGCAAGAGACCCAGTACTTC.

The rearrangement joins TRBV6-2 or TRBV6-3 to TRBJ1-2; TRBD1 is a possible D gene (5 bases). This CDR3 has 14 residues. From germline, CDR1 is MNHEY and CDR2 SVGEGT. V dropped 2 bases and J dropped 2 bases, with 9 bases sitting between them. CDR3 nucleotides: TGTGCCAGCAGTTACCCAGGGAACAACTATGGCTACACCTTC. Protein: CASSYPGNNYGYTF.